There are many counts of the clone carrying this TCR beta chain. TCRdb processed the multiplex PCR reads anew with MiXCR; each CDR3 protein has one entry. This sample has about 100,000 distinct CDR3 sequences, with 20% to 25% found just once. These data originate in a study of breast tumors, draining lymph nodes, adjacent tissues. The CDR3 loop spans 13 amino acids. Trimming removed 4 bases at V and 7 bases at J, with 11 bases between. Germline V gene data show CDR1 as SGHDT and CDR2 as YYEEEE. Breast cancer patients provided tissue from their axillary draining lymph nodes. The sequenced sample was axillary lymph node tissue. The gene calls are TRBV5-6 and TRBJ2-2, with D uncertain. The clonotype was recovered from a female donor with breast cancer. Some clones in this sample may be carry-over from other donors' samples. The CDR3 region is CASSVSWGGELFF. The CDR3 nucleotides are TGTGCCAGCAGCGTATCGTGGGGCGGGGAGCTGTTTTTT.